A single T cell receptor beta chain is shown here with its context. This clonotype was seen at least ten times. The antigen it recognizes is unknown. Per-base qualities were not stored, and no clone one base away is much larger. The germline V end is reduced by 7 bases and the J end by 4 bases; junction bases left unmatched: 3. Sequences MDHEN (CDR1) and SYDVKM (CDR2) are obtained from the germline V gene. Inclusive of the bounding cysteine and phenylalanine, the CDR3 is 13 residues long. The only DNA kept is the CDR3, 39 bases in frame from the first base. The TCR beta CDR3 regions were amplified from the RNA transcripts. A first-round RT-PCR of the TCR CDR3 used the HTBI primer set with the Qiagen OneStep RT-PCR kit. The libraries were constructed in a second round of multiplex PCR and then size-selected and purified. Libraries were sequenced paired-end with 100 bp reads on an Illumina HiSeq2000. The authors processed their data as follows. SOAPnuke was used to process the raw data, removing reads that contained adapters or uncalled bases, had a mean Phred below 15, or lacked an exact match to the constant primer or identifier. High-quality paired reads were merged with COPE v1.2.5, and unique nucleotide sequences were defined as clonotypes. MiTCR v1.1 was used to align the clonotypes against IMGT TRBV, TRBD and TRBJ reference segments. The analysis was restricted to V-J combinations with a frequency above 0.0001, which together covered roughly 99% of the repertoires. A TCS score was defined as the ratio between F50 (clonal expansion) and ExV (chaos), using BLOSUM62-based TCRdist between CDR3 peptides within each V-J. Welch's t-statistics and random forest reduced 514 V-J features to roughly 13, which were used in a naive Bayes classifier (R e1071). TCRdb applied fastp at Q25 and MiXCR to the public reads, then kept only in-frame beta chains. Rows merge per CDR3 protein into single entries with the most common DNA and genes. What appears here as the V and J calls and clone size reflects TCRdb's work, not the paper's. The sample contains some 490,000 distinct CDR3 sequences, 20% to 25% of them found a single time. The ten largest clonotypes hold 45% to 50% of the sample.

In the ophthalmopathy patients, disease was moderately to severely active, with a Clinical Activity Score of 3 or more, a NOSPECS grade of 4 or more, and a duration of less than 3 months. The study excluded patients with uncontrolled infections, other autoimmune diseases, pregnancy or lactation. Diagnoses were based on clinical symptoms, serum thyroxine and TRAb, thyroid ultrasound and orbital computed tomography. PBMCs were isolated from about 9.1 ml of fresh peripheral blood by Ficoll-Paque density gradient centrifugation. Trizol reagent was used to extract total RNA, and RNA quality was then checked on an Agilent 2100 Bioanalyzer. The sample is drawn from a study of T cells in Graves' hyperthyroidism and ophthalmopathy (dated by TCRdb to 2018 to 2020). Regarding the research as a whole: Peripheral blood samples were taken at initial diagnosis, before any treatment was given. In addition, the study compared T-cell repertoires in thyroid tissue and in blood from about 6 Graves' hyperthyroidism patients. A discovery cohort of 95 to 100 patients, about 40 with Graves' ophthalmopathy and more than 55 with stable Graves' hyperthyroidism, was used to find distinguishing TCR V-J signatures. For training and testing, the 80 to 100 patients in the discovery cohort were randomly divided in a 7:3 ratio. Following sampling, methimazole starting at 30 mg daily was given to hyperthyroidism patients, and high-dose intravenous methylprednisolone was given to ophthalmopathy patients. The paper reports TCR Vbeta CDR3 sequencing of approximately 140 peripheral blood samples: under 45 ophthalmopathy, fewer than 80 hyperthyroidism and around 17 progressor patients. Prospective prediction of ophthalmopathy was tested in an independent validation cohort consisting of some 18 hyperthyroidism patients and more than 15 patients who later progressed to ophthalmopathy. Results and caveats for the whole study, not just this receptor: Most expanded thyroid clonotypes (frequency above 0.001) were also found in blood, which suggests that blood repertoires may mirror thyroid immune responses. A model built on a 13 V-J signature distinguished ophthalmopathy from stable hyperthyroidism, reaching 85% to 90% sensitivity and about 81% specificity in cross-validation and 80%/75% in testing. No statistical method was used to set the sample size in advance, and investigators knew the group allocation. During validation, the model predicted progression to ophthalmopathy a median of around 6 months ahead of onset, with around 65% sensitivity and almost 75% specificity.

The sequenced material came from blood. The source of this sequence is a woman between 65 and 79 years old with Graves' ophthalmopathy. The chain is made from TRBV28 and TRBJ2-1; TRBD1 matches 8 bases in the middle. The nucleotide sequence is TGTGCCAGCACCAGGACAGGGTACAATGAGCAGTTCTTC. This yields the protein CASTRTGYNEQFF. Joined to the reference TRBV28 and TRBJ2-1 proteins, this CDR3 gives the full variable domain: DVKVTQSSRYLVKRTGEKVFLECVQDMDHENMFWYRQDPGLGLRLIYFSYDVKMKEKGDIPEGYSVSREKKERFSLILESASTNQTSMYLCASTRTGYNEQFFGPGTRLTVL.